This TCR beta chain stems from a study of technical replicates of blood from a few donors. Repertoires were generated with immunoSEQ multiplex PCR, while TCRdb's copy carries only in-frame clones and drops some. The repertoire holds tens of thousands of clones, with more than 95% as singletons. CDR3 length: 14 residues. Losses at the gene ends were 3 bases for V and 6 bases for J; bases not matched to a gene: 5. From germline, CDR1 is SGHKS and CDR2 YYEKEE (reference sequence). The chain carries TRBV5-5 and TRBJ2-1; 8 nucleotides agree with TRBD1. This TCR derives from a human donor in good health. The sample taken for sequencing was T cells isolated from PBMCs. Here the CDR3 reads CASSSTGEVNEQFF. CDR3 nucleotides: TGTGCCAGCAGCTCGACAGGGGAGGTCAATGAGCAGTTCTTC.